The 18 T cell receptor beta chains below were found in one sample sequenced in a study of vaccination and CD4 T cells after COVID-19. Their specific antigens are unknown. As to treatment: roughly 10-day PBMC culture with coronavirus spike peptide pools or control peptides (ViraFEST assay). The Oncomine TCR Beta short-read assay was what sequenced the DNA obtained from cultured CD4+ T cells. TCRdb independently ran MiXCR on the PCR reads; one entry per CDR3 protein. The sample contains roughly 20,000 distinct CDR3 sequences, 43% of which appear only once. The sequences come from CD4+ T cells from blood, cultured in vitro, collected after SARS-CoV-2 vaccination. These receptors all come from a human donor who had recovered from COVID-19.

Here the CDR3 DNA reads TGTGCCAGCAGTGAAGAGCAGCACACCGGGGAGCTGTTTTTT. Translation gives CASSEEQHTGELFF. The chain has TRBV6-4 and TRBJ2-2; D not resolved. CDR1 and CDR2 (germline): MRHNA, SNTAGT. With 3 bases removed from V and 3 bases from J, the gap between germline ends came to 8 bases. This CDR3 comprises 14 residues.

A few counts support this clonotype. This chain connects TRBV6-2 or TRBV6-3 to TRBJ2-7; D gene ambiguous. V dropped 0 bases and J dropped 5 bases, with 11 bases sitting between them. Germline lookup yields CDR1 MNHEY and CDR2 SVGEGT. This CDR3 is built from 14 residues. CDR3 in amino acids: CASSYSNRFDEQYF. The CDR3 DNA is TGTGCCAGCAGTTACTCGAACCGGTTCGACGAGCAGTACTTC.

V gene TRBV6-2 or TRBV6-3 combines with J gene TRBJ1-6; D is uncertain. The germline V and J ends were trimmed by 4 bases and 2 bases, with 12 bases remaining between them. CDR3 length: 16 amino acids. Germline assignment: CDR1 MNHEY and CDR2 SVGEGT. For the CDR3, the DNA is TGTGCCAGCAGTTCATGGGGAGGAACCTATAATTCACCCCTCCACTTT. Its translation: CASSSWGGTYNSPLHF.

The chain joins TRBV7-9 to TRBJ2-5; TRBD1 matches 7 bases. Trimming at V came to 5 bases and at J to 4 bases, leaving 7 bases not matched to a gene. Germline CDR1 reads SEHNR; CDR2 reads FQNEAQ (reference sequence). The CDR3 loop spans 14 amino acids. The chain's CDR3 is CASSQGAGGETQYF. The CDR3 coding sequence is TGTGCCAGCAGCCAAGGGGCAGGGGGAGAGACCCAGTACTTC.

The V gene is TRBV7-2, the J gene TRBJ1-3; D gene ambiguous. Germline V lookup: CDR1 SGHTA, CDR2 FQGNSA. V was trimmed by 5 bases and J by 0 bases, leaving 11 bases between them. The CDR3 spans 15 residues. This CDR3 is CASSVGRSSGNTIYF. In DNA form, the CDR3 reads TGTGCCAGCAGCGTAGGACGGAGCTCTGGAAACACCATATATTTT.

Only a few counts were recorded for this clonotype. The genes are TRBV6-1 and TRBJ2-2, with 7 bases aligning to TRBD2. This CDR3 spans 13 amino acids. With V trimmed by 6 bases and J by 5 bases, 3 bases remained unmatched. Per germline, CDR1 MNHNS and CDR2 SASEGT. CDR3 loop: CASRHGRTGELFF. The CDR3 nucleotides read TGTGCCAGCAGGCACGGGAGGACCGGGGAGCTGTTTTTT.

The chain couples TRBV7-2 to TRBJ2-5; 9 positions agree with TRBD2. Germline CDR1 and CDR2: SGHTA and FQGNSA. The length of the CDR3 is 16 residues. Unmatched junction bases numbered 7, after V lost 1 base and J lost 4 bases. In DNA form, the CDR3 reads TGTGCCAGCAGCTTAGAGGCGGGAGGGCCGCGAGAGACCCAGTACTTC. It encodes CASSLEAGGPRETQYF. Supplemented by reference TRBV7-2 and TRBJ2-5, the full variable domain reads GAGVSQSPSNKVTEKGKDVELRCDPISGHTALYWYRQSLGQGLEFLIYFQGNSAPDKSGLPSDRFSAERTGGSVSTLTIQRTQQEDSAVYLCASSLEAGGPRETQYFGPGTRLLVL.

This clonotype was seen more than once but under ten times. The rearrangement joins TRBV20-1 to TRBJ1-2; no firm D call. The CDR3 extends over 12 amino acids. CDR1 DFQATT and CDR2 SNEGSKA come from the germline V gene (reference sequence). V was cut by 1 base and J by 5 bases, with 8 bases left in between. This chain's CDR3 is CSARVRAYGYTF. The CDR3 DNA follows: TGCAGTGCTAGAGTGAGGGCGTATGGCTACACCTTC.

The chain employs TRBV27 and TRBJ2-7; D is undetermined. V lost 2 bases and J 1 base, leaving 6 bases between the germline ends. Germline assignment: CDR1 MNHEY and CDR2 SMNVEV (reference sequence). The CDR3 has 13 residues. CDR3: CASSLARSYEQYF. In DNA, the CDR3 is TGTGCCAGCAGTTTAGCCCGTTCCTACGAGCAGTACTTC.

This clonotype showed up just a few times. The rearrangement uses TRBV11-2 and TRBJ1-1; D remains ambiguous. V gave up 3 bases and J gave up 8 bases, with 16 bases separating them. Germline CDR1 reads SGHAT; CDR2 reads FQNNGV. This CDR3 has 14 residues. The CDR3 sequence is CASSLEGGEKEAFF. CDR3 nucleotide sequence: TGTGCCAGCAGCTTGGAAGGCGGCGAGAAAGAAGCTTTCTTT. Supplemented by reference TRBV11-2 and TRBJ1-1, the full variable domain reads EAGVAQSPRYKIIEKRQSVAFWCNPISGHATLYWYQQILGQGPKLLIQFQNNGVVDDSQLPKDRFSAERLKGVDSTLKIQPAKLEDSAVYLCASSLEGGEKEAFFGQGTRLTVV.

This chain uses TRBV25-1 with TRBJ2-7; perhaps TRBD1 as D (6 bases). This CDR3 has 15 amino acids. The germline V gene encodes CDR1 MGHDK and CDR2 SYGVNS. Deletions cut 4 bases from V and 0 bases from J, with 13 bases between. The CDR3 nucleotides read TGTGCCAGCAGTGTGGGGGCCTTCCCCTCCTACGAGCAGTACTTC. Translated: CASSVGAFPSYEQYF.

V and J are TRBV6-1 and TRBJ2-4, with D perhaps TRBD1 or TRBD2 (5 bases each). V gave up 8 bases and J gave up 4 bases, with 21 bases separating them. Looked up from germline, CDR1 is MNHNS and CDR2 is SASEGT. CDR3 length: 16 residues. CDR3 sequence: CASGRGGQAAKNIQYF. The CDR3 DNA reads as TGTGCCAGCGGACGTGGGGGTCAAGCCGCGAAAAACATTCAGTACTTC.

The chain couples TRBV29-1 to TRBJ2-3, with D uncertain. CDR1 is SQVTM and CDR2 is ANQGSEA in the germline V gene. CDR3 length: 13 residues. Trimming stripped 7 bases from V and 2 bases from J, with 13 bases between. CDR3 sequence: CSAGGPPTDTQYF. The CDR3 nucleotides are TGCAGCGCCGGCGGACCCCCCACAGATACGCAGTATTTT.

This clonotype turned up a few times. The chain uses TRBV6-1 and TRBJ2-2; 14 bases are a match to TRBD2. Germline lookup yields CDR1 MNHNS and CDR2 SASEGT. CDR3 length: 18 amino acids. The J segment lost 1 base and the V segment lost 3 bases, leaving 4 bases of the junction unmatched. The CDR3 reads CASSEGLAGVMNTGELFF. The CDR3 DNA reads as TGTGCCAGCAGTGAGGGACTAGCGGGAGTGATGAACACCGGGGAGCTGTTTTTT.

The V gene is TRBV7-9, the J gene TRBJ2-7, with TRBD2 matching 11 bases. V gave up 4 bases and J gave up 4 bases; unmatched junction bases: 6. The CDR3 has 15 amino acids. Germline CDR1 SEHNR, CDR2 FQNEAQ (reference sequence). The CDR3 coding sequence is TGTGCCAGCAGCTCGTTAGCGGGAGGGCCTTACGAGCAGTACTTC. Residues: CASSSLAGGPYEQYF.

This clonotype was seen a handful of times. The J gene is TRBJ1-6, the V gene TRBV20-1; TRBD1 aligns across 7 bases. Germline V gene data show CDR1 as DFQATT and CDR2 as SNEGSKA (reference sequence). The junction had 6 bases not matched to a gene; V was cut back by 1 base and J by 9 bases. There are 14 residues in the CDR3. CDR3 in DNA: TGCAGTGCTAGAGCAACAGGGGCTGGTTCACCCCTCCACTTT. It yields the protein CSARATGAGSPLHF.

The chain carries TRBV19 and TRBJ2-2, with 9 positions matching TRBD2. The length of the CDR3 is 19 residues. Germline values: CDR1 LNHDA, CDR2 SQIVND (reference sequence). Germline trimming cut 1 base from V and 3 bases from J; bases unmatched to any gene: 12. The CDR3 nucleotides read TGTGCCAGTAGTATAGTGTGGCGCGGGAGGGCCAGAGACACCGGGGAGCTGTTTTTT. Translating it yields CASSIVWRGRARDTGELFF.

The sample holds a few counts of this clonotype. The V and J genes are TRBV20-1 and TRBJ1-1, with a possible D match to TRBD1 (5 bases). The CDR3 is 13 residues long. Germline V lookup: CDR1 DFQATT, CDR2 SNEGSKA (reference sequence). Trimming cost V 3 bases and J 5 bases, with 13 bases left between them. The CDR3 DNA reads as TGCAGTGCTAGGAGGGGCGGGGGGACTGAAGCTTTCTTT. Encoded protein: CSARRGGGTEAFF.